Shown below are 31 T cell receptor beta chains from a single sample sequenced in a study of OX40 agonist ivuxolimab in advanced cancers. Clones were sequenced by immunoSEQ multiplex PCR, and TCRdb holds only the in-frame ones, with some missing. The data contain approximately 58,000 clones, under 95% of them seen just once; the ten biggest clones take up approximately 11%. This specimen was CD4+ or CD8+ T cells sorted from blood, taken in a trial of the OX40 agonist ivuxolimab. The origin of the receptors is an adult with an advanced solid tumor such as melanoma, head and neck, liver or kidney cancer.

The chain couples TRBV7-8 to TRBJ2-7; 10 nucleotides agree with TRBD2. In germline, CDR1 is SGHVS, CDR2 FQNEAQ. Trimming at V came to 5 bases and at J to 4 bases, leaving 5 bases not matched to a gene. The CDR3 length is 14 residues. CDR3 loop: CASSPLAGHYEQYF. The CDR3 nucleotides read TGTGCCAGCAGCCCACTAGCGGGACATTACGAGCAGTACTTC.

CDR3: CASSIDLSSTYGYTF. CDR3 sequence (DNA): TGTGCCAGTAGTATAGATCTATCGAGCACTTATGGCTACACCTTC. V usage is TRBV19 and J usage is TRBJ1-2; D remains ambiguous. V shed 0 bases and J shed 5 bases, with 13 bases lying between them. In germline, CDR1 is LNHDA, CDR2 SQIVND (reference sequence). This CDR3 region has 15 residues.

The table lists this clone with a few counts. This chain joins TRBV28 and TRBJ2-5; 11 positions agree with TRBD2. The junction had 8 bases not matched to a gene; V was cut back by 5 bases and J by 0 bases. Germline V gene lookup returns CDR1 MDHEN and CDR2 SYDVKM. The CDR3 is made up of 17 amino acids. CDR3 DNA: TGTGCCAGCAGTCTTCTCCGACTAGCGGGGAACCAAGAGACCCAGTACTTC. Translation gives CASSLLRLAGNQETQYF.

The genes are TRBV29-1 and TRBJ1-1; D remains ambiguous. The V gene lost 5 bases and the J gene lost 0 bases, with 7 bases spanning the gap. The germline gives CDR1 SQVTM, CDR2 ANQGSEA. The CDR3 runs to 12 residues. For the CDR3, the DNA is TGCAGCGTTCGTGACCTGAACACTGAAGCTTTCTTT. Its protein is CSVRDLNTEAFF.

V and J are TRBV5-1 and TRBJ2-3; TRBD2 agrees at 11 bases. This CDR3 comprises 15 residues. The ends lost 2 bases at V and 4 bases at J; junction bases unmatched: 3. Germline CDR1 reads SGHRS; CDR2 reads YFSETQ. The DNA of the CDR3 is TGCGCCAGCAGCTTACTAGCGGGAGAGGCAGATACGCAGTATTTT. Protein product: CASSLLAGEADTQYF.

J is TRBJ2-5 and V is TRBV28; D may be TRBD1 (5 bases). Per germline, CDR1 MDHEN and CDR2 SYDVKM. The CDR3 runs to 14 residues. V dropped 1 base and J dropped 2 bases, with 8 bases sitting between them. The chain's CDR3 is CASSLLGQQETQYF. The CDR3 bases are TGTGCCAGCAGTTTATTGGGGCAGCAAGAGACCCAGTACTTC.

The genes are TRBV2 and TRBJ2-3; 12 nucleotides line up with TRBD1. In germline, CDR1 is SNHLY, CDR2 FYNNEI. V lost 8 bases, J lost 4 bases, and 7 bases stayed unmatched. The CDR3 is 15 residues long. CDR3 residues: CASPGQGAPPDTQYF. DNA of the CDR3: TGTGCCAGCCCGGGACAGGGGGCCCCCCCAGATACGCAGTATTTT.

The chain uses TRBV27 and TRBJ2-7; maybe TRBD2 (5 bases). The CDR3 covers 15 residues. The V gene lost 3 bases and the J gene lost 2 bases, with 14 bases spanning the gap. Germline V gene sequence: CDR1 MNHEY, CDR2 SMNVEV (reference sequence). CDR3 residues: CASSFEGNPPYEQYF. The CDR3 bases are TGTGCCAGCAGTTTCGAGGGAAACCCCCCCTACGAGCAGTACTTC.

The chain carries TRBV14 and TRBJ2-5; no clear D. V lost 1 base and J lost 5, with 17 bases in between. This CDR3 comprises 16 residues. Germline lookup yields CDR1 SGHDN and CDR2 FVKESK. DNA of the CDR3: TGTGCCAGCAGCCAAGTTGGACGGATGGGTGAGGAGACCCAGTACTTC. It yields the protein CASSQVGRMGEETQYF.

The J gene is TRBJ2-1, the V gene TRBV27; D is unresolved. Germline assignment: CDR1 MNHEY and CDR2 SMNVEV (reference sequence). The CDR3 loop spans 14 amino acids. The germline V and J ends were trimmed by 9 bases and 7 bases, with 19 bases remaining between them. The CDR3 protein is CASLGSRDQNEQFF. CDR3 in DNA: TGTGCCAGTTTGGGCAGCAGAGACCAGAATGAGCAGTTCTTC.

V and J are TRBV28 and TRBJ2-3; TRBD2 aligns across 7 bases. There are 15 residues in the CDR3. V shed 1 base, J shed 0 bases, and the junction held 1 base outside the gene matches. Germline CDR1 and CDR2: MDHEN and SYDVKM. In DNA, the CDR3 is TGTGCCAGCAGTTTATATAGCGGGAGCACAGATACGCAGTATTTT. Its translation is CASSLYSGSTDTQYF.

As DNA, the CDR3 is TGTGCCAGCAGTGAATTTTTCGGAGGTGAGCAGTTCTTC. It encodes CASSEFFGGEQFF. The chain couples TRBV25-1 to TRBJ2-1; a possible D gene is TRBD2 (5 bases). Germline CDR1 is MGHDK and CDR2 is SYGVNS. The CDR3 extends over 13 amino acids. V was cut by 1 base and J by 9 bases, with 10 bases left in between.

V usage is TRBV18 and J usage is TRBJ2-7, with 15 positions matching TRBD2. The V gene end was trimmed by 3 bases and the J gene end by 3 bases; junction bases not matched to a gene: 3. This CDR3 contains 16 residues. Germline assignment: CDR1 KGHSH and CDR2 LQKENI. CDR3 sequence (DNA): TGTGCCAGCTCACCGGGACTAGCGGGAGGTTTCTACGAGCAGTACTTC. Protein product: CASSPGLAGGFYEQYF.

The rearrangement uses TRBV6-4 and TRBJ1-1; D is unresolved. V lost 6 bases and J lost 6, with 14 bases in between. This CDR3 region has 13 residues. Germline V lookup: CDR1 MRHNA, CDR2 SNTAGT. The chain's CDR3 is CASRDVPGSEAFF. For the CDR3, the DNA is TGTGCCAGCAGAGACGTCCCGGGGTCTGAAGCTTTCTTT.

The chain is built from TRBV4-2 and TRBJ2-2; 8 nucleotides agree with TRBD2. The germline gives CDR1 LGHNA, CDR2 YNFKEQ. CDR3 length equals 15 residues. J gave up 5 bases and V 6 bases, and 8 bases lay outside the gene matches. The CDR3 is CASRGLEQLTGELFF. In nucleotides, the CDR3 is TGTGCCAGCAGGGGACTAGAACAGCTTACCGGGGAGCTGTTTTTT.

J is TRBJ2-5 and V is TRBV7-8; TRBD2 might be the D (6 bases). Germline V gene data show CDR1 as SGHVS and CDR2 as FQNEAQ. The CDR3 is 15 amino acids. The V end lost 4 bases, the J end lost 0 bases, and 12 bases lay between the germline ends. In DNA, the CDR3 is TGTGCCAGCAGCTACGGCAGGGACTACCAAGAGACCCAGTACTTC. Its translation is CASSYGRDYQETQYF.

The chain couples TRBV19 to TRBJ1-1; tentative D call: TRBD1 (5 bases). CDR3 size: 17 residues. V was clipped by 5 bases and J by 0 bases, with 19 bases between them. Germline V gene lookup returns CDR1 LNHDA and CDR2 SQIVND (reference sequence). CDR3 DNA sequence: TGTGCCAGTAGTTCACCCTTGAGGGACCGAATGAACACTGAAGCTTTCTTT. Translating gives CASSSPLRDRMNTEAFF.

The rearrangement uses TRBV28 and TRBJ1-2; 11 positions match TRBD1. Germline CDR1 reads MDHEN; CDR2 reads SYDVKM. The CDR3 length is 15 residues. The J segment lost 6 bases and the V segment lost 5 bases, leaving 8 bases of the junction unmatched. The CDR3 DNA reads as TGTGCCAGCAGTCTATTGGGACAGGGGGAGGATGGCTACACCTTC. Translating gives CASSLLGQGEDGYTF.

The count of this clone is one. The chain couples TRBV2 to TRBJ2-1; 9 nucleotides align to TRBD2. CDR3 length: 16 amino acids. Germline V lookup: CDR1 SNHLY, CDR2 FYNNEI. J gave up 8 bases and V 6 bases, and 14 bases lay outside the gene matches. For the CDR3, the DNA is TGTGCCAGCAGCGGCTTAGCGGGAGCTGTTCGGGATGAGCAGTTCTTC. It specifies CASSGLAGAVRDEQFF.

The CDR3 region is CASSPSPTGSKSGYTF. CDR3 in DNA: TGTGCCAGCAGTCCTAGCCCGACAGGGTCGAAGTCCGGCTACACCTTC. The rearrangement joins TRBV28 to TRBJ1-2; 7 bases map to TRBD1. The trim removed 5 bases at V and 8 bases at J, leaving 17 bases unmatched. This CDR3 is 16 amino acids long. The germline V gene has CDR1 MDHEN and CDR2 SYDVKM.

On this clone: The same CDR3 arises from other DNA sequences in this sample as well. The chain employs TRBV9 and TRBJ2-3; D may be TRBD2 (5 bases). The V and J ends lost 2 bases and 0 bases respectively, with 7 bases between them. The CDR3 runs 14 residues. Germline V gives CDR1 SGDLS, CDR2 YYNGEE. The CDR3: CASSVGGSTDTQYF. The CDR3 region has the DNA TGTGCCAGCAGCGTTGGCGGGAGCACAGATACGCAGTATTTT. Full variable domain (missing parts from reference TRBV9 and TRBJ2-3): DSGVTQTPKHLITATGQRVTLRCSPRSGDLSVYWYQQSLDQGLQFLIQYYNGEERAKGNILERFSAQQFPDLHSELNLSSLELGDSALYFCASSVGGSTDTQYFGPGTRLTVL.

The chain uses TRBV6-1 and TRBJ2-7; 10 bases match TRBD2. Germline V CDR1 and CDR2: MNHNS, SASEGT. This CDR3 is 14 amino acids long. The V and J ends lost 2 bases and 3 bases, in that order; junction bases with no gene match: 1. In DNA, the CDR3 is TGTGCCAGCAGTGAAACTAGCGGGATCTACGAGCAGTACTTC. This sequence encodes CASSETSGIYEQYF.

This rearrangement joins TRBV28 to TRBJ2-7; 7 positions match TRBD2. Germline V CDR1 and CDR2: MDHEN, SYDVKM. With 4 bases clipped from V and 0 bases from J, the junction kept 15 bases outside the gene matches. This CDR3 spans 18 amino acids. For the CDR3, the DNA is TGTGCCAGCAGTTCGAGTTTGATGTCTAGCGGTTTCTCCTACGAGCAGTACTTC. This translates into CASSSSLMSSGFSYEQYF.

Written as DNA, the CDR3 is TGTGCCAGCAGTTTACGAACTACCGGGTTGAGGGAGCAGTACTTC. Its translation: CASSLRTTGLREQYF. This chain links TRBV28 with TRBJ2-7; D gene ambiguous. CDR1 and CDR2 from the germline V gene are MDHEN and SYDVKM. CDR3 length: 15 amino acids. V was cut by 2 bases and J by 7 bases, with 18 bases left in between.

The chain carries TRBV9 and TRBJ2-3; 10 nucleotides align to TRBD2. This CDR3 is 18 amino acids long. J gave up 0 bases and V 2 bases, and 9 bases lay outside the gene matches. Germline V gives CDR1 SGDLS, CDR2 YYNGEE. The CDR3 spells CASSVFSSGSASTDTQYF. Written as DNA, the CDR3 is TGTGCCAGCAGCGTTTTCTCTAGCGGGAGTGCTAGCACAGATACGCAGTATTTT.

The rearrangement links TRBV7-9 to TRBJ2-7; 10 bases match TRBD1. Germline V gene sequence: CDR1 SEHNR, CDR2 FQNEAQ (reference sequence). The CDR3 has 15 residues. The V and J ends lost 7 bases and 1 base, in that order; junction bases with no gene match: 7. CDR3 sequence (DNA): TGTGCCAGCAAGCCCCGGGACAGGGGTTCCTACGAGCAGTACTTC. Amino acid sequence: CASKPRDRGSYEQYF.

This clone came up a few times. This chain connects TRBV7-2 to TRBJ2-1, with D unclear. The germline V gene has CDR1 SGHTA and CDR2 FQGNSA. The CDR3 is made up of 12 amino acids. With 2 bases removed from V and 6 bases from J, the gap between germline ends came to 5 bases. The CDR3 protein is CASSLSINEQFF. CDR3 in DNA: TGTGCCAGCAGCTTAAGTATCAATGAGCAGTTCTTC.

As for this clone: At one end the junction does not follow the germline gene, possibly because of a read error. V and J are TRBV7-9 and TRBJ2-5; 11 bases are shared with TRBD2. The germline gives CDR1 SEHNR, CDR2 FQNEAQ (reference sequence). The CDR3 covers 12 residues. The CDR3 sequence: CASSSGLAGLHF. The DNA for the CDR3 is TGTGCCAGCAGCTCCGGACTAGCGGGTTTGCACTTC.

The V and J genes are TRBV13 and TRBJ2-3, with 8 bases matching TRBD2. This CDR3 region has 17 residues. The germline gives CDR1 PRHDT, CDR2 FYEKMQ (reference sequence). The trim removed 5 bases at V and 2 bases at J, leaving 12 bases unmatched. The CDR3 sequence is CASSPGVREAHTDTQYF. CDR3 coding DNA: TGTGCCAGCAGCCCCGGTGTGCGGGAGGCCCACACAGATACGCAGTATTTT.

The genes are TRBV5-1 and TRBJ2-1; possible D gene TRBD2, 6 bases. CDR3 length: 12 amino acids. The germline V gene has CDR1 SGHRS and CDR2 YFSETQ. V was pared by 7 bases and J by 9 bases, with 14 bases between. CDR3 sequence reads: CASSPGEVEQFF. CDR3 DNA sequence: TGCGCCAGCTCCCCGGGGGAAGTTGAGCAGTTCTTC.

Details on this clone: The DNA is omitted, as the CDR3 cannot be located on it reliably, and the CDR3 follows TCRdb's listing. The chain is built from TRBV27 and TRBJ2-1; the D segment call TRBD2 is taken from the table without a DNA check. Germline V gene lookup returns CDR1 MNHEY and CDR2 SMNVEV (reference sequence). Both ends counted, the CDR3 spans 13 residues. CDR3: CASSSSGYNEQFF.